What follows describes a single T cell receptor beta chain. What it recognizes is unknown. This sample is drawn from a study of regulatory T cells in long-lasting Graves disease. Germline loops: CDR1 GTSNPN, CDR2 SVGIG (reference sequence). The CDR3 totals 12 residues. The ends were cut back, 1 base at V and 7 bases at J, with 7 bases in the middle. Study results and caveats: Comparison showed that persistent patients shared more public clonotypes (under 3,000) than new patients (approximately 870).

Sample time point: newly diagnosed GD, antithyroid drugs for less than 3 months. From PBMCs, RNA was extracted and then used to make the TCR library. TCR beta libraries were built with iRepertoire HTBI primers and Arm-PCR of CDR3 regions. As handled by the study authors: Some 57 TRBV and some 14 TRBJ segments were identified across samples. TCRdb used MiXCR to reprocess the multiplex PCR reads, holding one entry per CDR3 protein. The V and J calls were not made by the authors but by TCRdb's processing. The top ten clones hold more than 11% of a sample with about 240,000 distinct CDR3 sequences, 20% of them seen once.

The clonotype comes from a female donor with Graves disease. The gene calls are TRBV30 and TRBJ1-4; D uncertain. Source: peripheral blood mononuclear cells (PBMCs), taken at new diagnosis, from a patient treated with antithyroid drugs. The chain's CDR3 is CAWSGRVEKLFF. As DNA, the CDR3 is TGTGCCTGGAGTGGTCGGGTTGAAAAACTGTTTTTT.